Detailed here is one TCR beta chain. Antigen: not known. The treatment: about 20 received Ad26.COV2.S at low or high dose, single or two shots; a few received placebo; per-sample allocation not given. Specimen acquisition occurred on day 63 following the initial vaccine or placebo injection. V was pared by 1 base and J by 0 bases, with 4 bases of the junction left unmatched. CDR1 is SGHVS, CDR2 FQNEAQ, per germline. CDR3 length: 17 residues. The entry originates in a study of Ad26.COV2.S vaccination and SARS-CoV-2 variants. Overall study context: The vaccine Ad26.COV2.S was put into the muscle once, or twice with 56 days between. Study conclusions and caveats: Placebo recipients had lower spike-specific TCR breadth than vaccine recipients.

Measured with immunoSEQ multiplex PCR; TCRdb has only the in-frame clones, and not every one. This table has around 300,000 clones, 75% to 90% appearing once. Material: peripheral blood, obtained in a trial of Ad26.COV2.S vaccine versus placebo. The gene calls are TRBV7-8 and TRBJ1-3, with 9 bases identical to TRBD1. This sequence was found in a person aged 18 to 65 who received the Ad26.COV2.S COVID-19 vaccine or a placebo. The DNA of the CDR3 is TGTGCCAGCAGCTTAGTAAGGACAGGGGACTCTGGAAACACCATATATTTT. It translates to CASSLVRTGDSGNTIYF.